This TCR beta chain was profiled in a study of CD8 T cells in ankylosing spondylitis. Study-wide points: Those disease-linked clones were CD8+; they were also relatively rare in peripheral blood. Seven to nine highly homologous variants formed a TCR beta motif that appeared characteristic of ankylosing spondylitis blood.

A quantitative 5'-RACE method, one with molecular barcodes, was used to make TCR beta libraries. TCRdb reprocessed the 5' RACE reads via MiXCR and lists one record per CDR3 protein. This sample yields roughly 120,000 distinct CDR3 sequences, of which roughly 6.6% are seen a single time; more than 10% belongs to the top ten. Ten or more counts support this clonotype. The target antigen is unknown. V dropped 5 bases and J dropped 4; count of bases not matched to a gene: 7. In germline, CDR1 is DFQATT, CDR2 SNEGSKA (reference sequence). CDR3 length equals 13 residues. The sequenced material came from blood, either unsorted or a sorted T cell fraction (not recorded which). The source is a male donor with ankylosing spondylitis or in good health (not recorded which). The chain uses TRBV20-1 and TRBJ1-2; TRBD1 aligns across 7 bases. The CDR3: CSARNRGSYGYTF. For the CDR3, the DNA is TGCAGTGCTCGGAACAGGGGAAGCTATGGCTACACCTTC.